The 15 T cell receptor beta chains reported below all come from one sample, sequenced in a study of beta chain features in type 1 diabetes. All of the isolated RNA was reverse transcribed, so expressed TCRB transcripts were sequenced. The assay was immunoSEQ multiplex PCR, and TCRdb's table has in-frame clones only and misses some. The data hold over 300,000 clones, with approximately 8.2% observed a single time. The sequenced material came from central memory CD4+ T cells from blood. The receptor set was obtained from a woman between 18 and 30 years old in good health.

The chain combines TRBV6-5 with TRBJ1-2, with D maybe TRBD1 (5 bases). Trimming left V 4 bases short and J 3 bases short, with 15 bases between. The CDR3 has 15 residues. Germline V CDR1 and CDR2: MNHEY, SVGAGI. For the CDR3, the DNA is TGTGCCAGCAGTTCTCGGACAAGCAGTTACTATGGCTACACCTTC. Its protein product is CASSSRTSSYYGYTF.

V and J are TRBV6-6 and TRBJ2-1; 9 bases agree with TRBD2. The CDR3 consists of 15 residues. The V gene end was trimmed by 2 bases and the J gene end by 3 bases; junction bases not matched to a gene: 2. CDR1 is MNHNY, CDR2 SVGAGI, per germline (reference sequence). The CDR3 sequence is CASSYPAGGYNEQFF. Here the CDR3 DNA reads TGTGCCAGCAGTTACCCAGCGGGAGGCTACAATGAGCAGTTCTTC.

This clone has just a few counts. V usage is TRBV28 and J usage is TRBJ2-7; D perhaps matches TRBD1 (6 bases). Trimming cost V 5 bases and J 3 bases, with 17 bases left between them. Germline CDR1 reads MDHEN; CDR2 reads SYDVKM. The CDR3 loop spans 15 amino acids. The CDR3 reads CASSRDTQRIYEQYF. The DNA for the CDR3 is TGTGCCAGCAGTCGGGACACCCAGAGAATCTACGAGCAGTACTTC.

The V and J genes are TRBV2 and TRBJ2-3; 7 nucleotides match TRBD2. The CDR3 sequence is 14 residues long. With 3 bases clipped from V and 6 bases from J, the junction kept 6 bases outside the gene matches. The V gene's germline CDR1 is SNHLY and CDR2 FYNNEI. CDR3 coding DNA: TGTGCCAGCAGTGAGACTAGCATCGCGGATACGCAGTATTTT. This gives the protein CASSETSIADTQYF. The full variable domain, in which reference TRBV2 and TRBJ2-3 provide the parts outside the CDR3, is EPEVTQTPSHQVTQMGQEVILRCVPISNHLYFYWYRQILGQKVEFLVSFYNNEISEKSEIFDDQFSVERPDGSNFTLKIRSTKLEDSAMYFCASSETSIADTQYFGPGTRLTVL.

With respect to this clone: The sample has other DNA sequences that encode this CDR3 too. The genes are TRBV6-5 and TRBJ1-1; D uncertain. Germline CDR1 reads MNHEY; CDR2 reads SVGAGI. CDR3 length equals 13 residues. The V and J ends lost 6 bases and 1 base respectively, with 9 bases between them. CDR3 sequence (DNA): TGTGCCAGCAGGATACAAGGGAACACTGAAGCTTTCTTT. It codes for CASRIQGNTEAFF.

This clone was seen only a few times. The rearrangement links TRBV10-3 to TRBJ2-3; 12 bases map to TRBD2. The germline V gene encodes CDR1 ENHRY and CDR2 SYGVKD. V was clipped by 8 bases and J by 2 bases; unmatched bases: 8. The CDR3 runs to 16 residues. The CDR3 loop is CAIGVTSGSNTDTQYF. CDR3 in DNA: TGTGCCATCGGAGTGACTAGCGGGAGTAACACAGATACGCAGTATTTT.

This clone was recorded many times. The chain employs TRBV7-2 and TRBJ2-7, with 7 positions matching TRBD1. CDR3 length: 14 residues. V was pared by 3 bases and J by 3 bases, with 5 bases of the junction left unmatched. In germline, CDR1 is SGHTA, CDR2 FQGNSA. CDR3: CASSLGNRGYEQYF. DNA for the CDR3: TGTGCCAGCAGCTTGGGCAACAGGGGCTACGAGCAGTACTTC.

This clone was counted a few times. The chain is built from TRBV6-5 and TRBJ2-4, with D unclear. V dropped 0 bases and J dropped 0 bases, with 6 bases sitting between them. Looked up from germline, CDR1 is MNHEY and CDR2 is SVGAGI. The CDR3 covers 15 residues. The CDR3 coding sequence is TGTGCCAGCAGTTACTCCGGCTTAGCCAAAAACATTCAGTACTTC. Protein product: CASSYSGLAKNIQYF.

V is TRBV15 and J is TRBJ2-3, with TRBD2 identical over 7 bases. The CDR3 spans 14 residues. Germline loops: CDR1 LNHNV, CDR2 YYDKDF (reference sequence). Losses at the gene ends were 4 bases for V and 7 bases for J; bases not matched to a gene: 8. In DNA, the CDR3 is TGTGCCACCAGCACCAGCGGGATTGGGAATACGCAGTATTTT. This codes for CATSTSGIGNTQYF.

This clone was counted between two and nine times. This rearrangement joins TRBV5-4 to TRBJ2-1, with 8 bases lining up with TRBD1. This CDR3 comprises 13 residues. With 2 bases clipped from V and 6 bases from J, the junction kept 1 base outside the gene matches. Germline loops: CDR1 SGHNT, CDR2 YYREEE (reference sequence). The DNA for the CDR3 is TGTGCCAGCAGCTTCGACAGGGGCAATGAGCAGTTCTTC. Translated, it gives CASSFDRGNEQFF.

In its sample, this clone was seen a few times. V and J are TRBV19 and TRBJ2-1; 7 bases fit TRBD2. This CDR3 is built from 13 residues. V shed 5 bases, J shed 9 bases, and the junction held 7 bases outside the gene matches. Germline V lookup: CDR1 LNHDA, CDR2 SQIVND (reference sequence). The CDR3 loop is CASSSQREGEQFF. In nucleotides, the CDR3 is TGTGCCAGTAGTTCCCAGCGGGAAGGTGAGCAGTTCTTC.

This chain uses TRBV11-2 with TRBJ2-1; maybe TRBD2 (6 bases). Deletions cut 7 bases from V and 2 bases from J, with 12 bases between. Germline CDR1 is SGHAT and CDR2 is FQNNGV. The CDR3 loop spans 14 amino acids. CDR3 DNA sequence: TGTGCCAGCACCCACGCGGGGACCTACAATGAGCAGTTCTTC. Encoded protein: CASTHAGTYNEQFF.

The rearrangement links TRBV6-6 to TRBJ2-7; 7 positions match TRBD1. This CDR3 has 13 amino acids. V was pared by 4 bases and J by 3 bases, with 3 bases of the junction left unmatched. Germline V gene lookup returns CDR1 MNHNY and CDR2 SVGAGI (reference sequence). The CDR3 DNA reads TGTGCCAGCAGTTTGGGACAGATCTACGAGCAGTACTTC. Translated: CASSLGQIYEQYF.

This chain uses TRBV4-3 with TRBJ2-1, with D perhaps matching TRBD2 (6 bases). CDR3 length equals 13 residues. Trimming removed 4 bases from V and 12 bases from J, with 16 bases in between. Germline CDR1 and CDR2: LGHNA and YSLEER. The CDR3 spells CASSRGASDAQFF. The CDR3 bases are TGCGCCAGCAGCCGCGGGGCGAGTGATGCGCAGTTCTTC.

This clone showed up many times. CDR3 nucleotides: TGTGCCAGCGGACAGGGACTATCCTACGAGCAGTACTTC. It yields the protein CASGQGLSYEQYF. V usage is TRBV10-3 and J usage is TRBJ2-7; D might be TRBD1 (8 bases). The V gene lost 10 bases and the J gene lost 1 base, with 14 bases spanning the gap. The CDR3 spans 13 residues. CDR1 is ENHRY, CDR2 SYGVKD, per germline.